The TCR beta chain under discussion was sequenced for a study of molecular identifiers for immune sequencing clone quantification. There are 14 residues in the CDR3. Germline CDR1 SGHVS, CDR2 FNYEAQ. Trimming shortened V by 6 bases and J by 3 bases, and 12 bases separated the two germline ends. The table lists this clonotype with a few counts. TCRdb reprocessed the PCR reads with MiXCR, giving one entry per CDR3 protein. Altogether nearly 650,000 distinct CDR3 sequences are present, around 25% being singletons, with the ten largest covering roughly 0.83%. The source of this sequence is a human donor in good health. Some libraries in this study had Jurkat cell RNA spiked in. Source material: naive CD8+ T cells from blood, with Jurkat cell RNA spiked in. Noted subset: FACS-sorted CD8+CD4-CCR7+CD45RA+ naive T cells. The chain combines TRBV7-6 with TRBJ1-3; D perhaps matches TRBD1 (5 bases). CDR3 protein: CASRGVLNGNTIYF. The CDR3 bases are TGTGCCAGCAGGGGGGTTCTGAATGGAAACACCATATATTTT.